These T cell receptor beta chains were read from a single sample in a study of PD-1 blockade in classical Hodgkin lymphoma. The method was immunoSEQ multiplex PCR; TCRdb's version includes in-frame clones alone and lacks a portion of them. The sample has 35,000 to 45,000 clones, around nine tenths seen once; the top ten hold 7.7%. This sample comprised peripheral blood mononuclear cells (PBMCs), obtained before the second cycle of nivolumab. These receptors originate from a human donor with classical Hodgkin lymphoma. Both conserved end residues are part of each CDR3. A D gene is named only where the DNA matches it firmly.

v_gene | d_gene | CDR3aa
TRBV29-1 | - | CSVSKQVSYNEQFF
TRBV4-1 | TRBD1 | CASSHPGQGADTQYF
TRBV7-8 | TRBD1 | CASSGPGQGLRTEAFF
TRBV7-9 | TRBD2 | CASSLGRLAGGRAYNEQFF
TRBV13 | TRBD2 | CASSPKPGLGAAYEQYF
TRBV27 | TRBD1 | CASSPERYRRQGQTNTGELFF
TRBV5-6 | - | CASSLVRGMAETQYF
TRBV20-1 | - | CSAKWDEQFF
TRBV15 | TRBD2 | CATSRLRERADTQYF
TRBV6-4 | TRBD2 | CASTELADTGELFF
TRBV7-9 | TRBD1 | CASSARTGVTEAFF
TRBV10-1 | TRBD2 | CASRQGLANNEQFF
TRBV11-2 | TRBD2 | CASSLGGRVGEQYF
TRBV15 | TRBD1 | CATSSQTGPTNEKLFF
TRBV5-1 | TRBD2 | CASYRGTSASYEQYF
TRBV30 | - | CAWSVKGGQDTQYF
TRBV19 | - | CASSIEVRGMGGYTF
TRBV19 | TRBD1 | CASNRGHGNEKLFF
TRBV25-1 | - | CASGWDINSPLHF